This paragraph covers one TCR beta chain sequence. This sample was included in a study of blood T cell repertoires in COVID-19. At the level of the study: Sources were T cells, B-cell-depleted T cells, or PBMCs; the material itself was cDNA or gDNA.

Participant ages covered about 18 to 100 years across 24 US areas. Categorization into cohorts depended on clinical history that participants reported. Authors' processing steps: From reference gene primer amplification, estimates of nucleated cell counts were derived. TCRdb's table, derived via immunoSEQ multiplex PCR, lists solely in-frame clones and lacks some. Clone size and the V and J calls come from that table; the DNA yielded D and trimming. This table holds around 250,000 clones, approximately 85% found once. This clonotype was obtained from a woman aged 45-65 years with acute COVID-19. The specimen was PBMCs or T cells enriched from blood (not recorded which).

CDR3 bases: TGTGCCAGCATCCTCCAGTGCTACGAGCAGTACTTC. The encoded protein is CASILQCYEQYF. The chain combines TRBV6-7 with TRBJ2-7; D is unclear. TRBV6-7 is known as an ORF, though its function is uncertain. CDR3 length equals 12 residues. Deletions cut 7 bases from V and 3 bases from J, with 10 bases between.